Listed below are T cell receptor beta chains from one sample, sequenced in a study of blood T cell repertoires in COVID-19. Repertoires were generated with immunoSEQ multiplex PCR, while TCRdb's copy carries only in-frame clones and drops some. Among about 240,000 clones, over 75% were seen once, and the ten largest hold approximately 2%. The specimen sequenced was peripheral blood. The receptors here all came from a man aged 25-45 years who had recovered from COVID-19. The CDR3 runs from the conserved cysteine through the conserved F or W. A D gene is named only where the DNA matches it firmly. Clone size is stated in some rows and not others, as once, few, many or a class when expanded.

TRBV6-6	.	TRBD2	TRBJ2-1	CASLLTAGGKNEQFF	TGTGCCAGCCTCCTCACAGCGGGGGGGAAGAATGAGCAGTTCTTC
TRBV6-5	.	.	TRBJ1-1	CASSTQGFTEAFF	TGTGCCAGCAGTACACAGGGATTCACTGAAGCTTTCTTT
TRBV11-2	.	TRBD2	TRBJ2-7	CASSSRTTGGYEQYF	TGTGCCAGCAGCTCTAGGACGACGGGGGGCTACGAGCAGTACTTC
TRBV11-3	.	.	TRBJ1-4	CASSPNGRGGVEKLFF	TGTGCCAGCAGCCCGAACGGGAGGGGCGGGGTTGAAAAACTGTTTTTT
TRBV4-1	.	.	TRBJ2-7	CASSQDGIYEQYF	TGCGCCAGCAGCCAGGACGGGATCTACGAGCAGTACTTC
TRBV5-4	.	.	TRBJ1-6	CASSLRSSAGFELHF	TGTGCCAGCAGCCTAAGGTCTTCGGCCGGGTTTGAGCTCCACTTT
TRBV6-5	.	.	TRBJ2-2	CATQAGELFF	TGTGCCACCCAGGCCGGGGAGCTGTTTTTT
TRBV23-1	once	.	TRBJ1-2	CASSHRGIRGYTF	TGCGCCAGCAGTCACAGGGGAATACGCGGCTACACCTTC
TRBV6-5	.	TRBD1	TRBJ2-5	CASSYGGTGKETQYF	TGTGCCAGCAGTTACGGAGGGACAGGGAAAGAGACCCAGTACTTC
TRBV5-1	.	.	TRBJ1-1	CASSLASGVNTEAFF	TGCGCCAGCAGCTTGGCATCAGGGGTGAACACTGAAGCTTTCTTT
TRBV7-3	.	.	TRBJ2-5	CASSLTYRETQYF	TGTGCCAGCAGCTTAACTTATAGAGAGACCCAGTACTTC
TRBV7-9	.	TRBD1	TRBJ2-5	CASSPRTGGEETQYF	TGTGCCAGCAGCCCCCGGACAGGGGGCGAAGAGACCCAGTACTTC
TRBV3-1/TRBV3-2	.	TRBD2	TRBJ2-3	CASSQAMGLDAQYF	TGTGCCAGCAGCCAAGCGATGGGACTAGACGCGCAGTATTTT
TRBV7-9	.	TRBD1	TRBJ1-6	CASSPTGTGSSSYNSPLHF	TGTGCCAGCAGCCCTACCGGGACAGGGTCTTCCTCCTATAATTCACCCCTCCACTTT
TRBV18	once	.	TRBJ1-2	CASSLPGNGYTF	TGTGCCAGCTCATTGCCCGGTAATGGCTACACCTTC
TRBV5-8	.	.	TRBJ1-2	CASSLAGGGLWNYGYTF	TGTGCCAGCAGCTTGGCTGGGGGGGGACTCTGGAACTATGGCTACACCTTC
TRBV15	.	.	TRBJ2-7	CATSERMSEQYF	TGTGCCACCAGCGAGCGAATGAGCGAGCAGTACTTC
TRBV7-9	.	TRBD1	TRBJ2-5	CASSLGGTAQETQYF	TGTGCCAGCAGCTTAGGTGGGACAGCCCAAGAGACCCAGTACTTC
TRBV7-7	.	.	TRBJ2-3	CASSQIEGTDTQYF	TGTGCCAGCAGTCAAATAGAAGGCACAGATACGCAGTATTTT
TRBV6-5	few	TRBD1	TRBJ1-4	CASSPYQGALEKLFF	TGTGCCAGCAGTCCTTACCAGGGGGCGTTAGAAAAACTGTTTTTT
TRBV5-1	.	TRBD1	TRBJ1-2	CASSLAVGQGEGYTF	TGCGCCAGCAGCTTGGCCGTGGGACAGGGAGAGGGCTACACCTTC
TRBV5-1	.	.	TRBJ1-3	CASSLGYDTIYF	TGCGCCAGCAGCTTGGGTTATGACACCATATATTTT
TRBV27	.	.	TRBJ1-6	CASSFNPRGTYNSPLHF	TGTGCCAGCAGTTTTAACCCCCGGGGAACCTATAATTCACCCCTCCACTTT
TRBV4-1	.	TRBD1	TRBJ1-2	CASSQFRDRRYGYTF	TGCGCCAGCAGCCAGTTCCGGGACAGGCGCTATGGCTACACCTTC
TRBV5-1	.	.	TRBJ1-4	CASSSYSGSTNEKLFF	TGCGCCAGCAGCTCGTATTCAGGGTCAACTAATGAAAAACTGTTTTTT
TRBV7-2	.	.	TRBJ2-5	CASSFSGVQGTQYF	TGTGCCAGCAGCTTTAGTGGGGTGCAGGGGACCCAGTACTTC
TRBV2	.	.	TRBJ1-5	CASSDSGGGQPQHF	TGTGCCAGCAGTGATTCGGGGGGTGGGCAGCCCCAGCATTTT
TRBV29-1	.	TRBD1	TRBJ1-2	CSVTGEDGYTF	TGCAGCGTAACAGGGGAGGATGGCTACACCTTC